This T cell receptor (beta chain) emerged from a study of blood T cell repertoires in COVID-19. About the study: Samples representing acute and convalescent COVID-19 were sourced from the United States, Italy and Spain.

Methods used by the authors: Reference gene primers were amplified, and this amplification served to estimate nucleated cell counts. Assay: immunoSEQ multiplex PCR; the TCRdb copy retains only in-frame clones and omits some. From that table come the V and J calls and clone size; the DNA was used to work out D and trimming. The profile shows a few hundred thousand clones, approximately 89% of them singletons. V dropped 3 bases and J dropped 1 base, with 15 bases sitting between them. Germline V gene sequence: CDR1 SGHNT, CDR2 YYREEE (reference sequence). The CDR3 runs 16 residues. The clonotype comes from a middle-aged man who had recovered from COVID-19. The sample was peripheral blood. This rearrangement joins TRBV5-4 to TRBJ2-3, with D possibly being TRBD2 (6 bases). CDR3 nucleotides: TGTGCCAGCAGCTCTCAGCGGAGGAGGGGCACAGATACGCAGTATTTT. Translation: CASSSQRRRGTDTQYF.